The clone carrying this TCR beta chain was observed many times. CDR1 is SGHAT, CDR2 FQNNGV, per germline. The CDR3 totals 16 residues. The ends lost 5 bases at V and 0 bases at J; junction bases unmatched: 9. The sample belongs to a study of T cells of healthy individuals. MiXCR, run by TCRdb on the 5' RACE reads, gives a single entry per CDR3 protein. The sample contains 95,000 to 100,000 distinct CDR3 sequences, under 20% of which appear only once. This chain uses TRBV11-2 with TRBJ1-1; 7 bases agree with TRBD1. This receptor was obtained from a human donor in good health. The CDR3 sequence: CASSTRQGPMNTEAFF. The CDR3 DNA reads TGTGCCAGCAGCACCAGACAGGGCCCTATGAACACTGAAGCTTTCTTT.